These 10 T cell receptor beta chains came from one sample sequenced in a study of cytomegalovirus exposure and HLA in healthy donors. Researchers ran the PCR with 60 Vbeta and 13 Jbeta primers. Some clones are missing from TCRdb's copy, which holds only in-frame ones; the method was immunoSEQ multiplex PCR. The repertoire holds about 120,000 clones, with 74% as singletons. Specimen: PBMCs. All receptors come from a human donor in good health.

V is TRBV19 and J is TRBJ2-2; 11 nucleotides align to TRBD1. The CDR3 consists of 15 residues. V was clipped by 6 bases and J by 7 bases; unmatched bases: 7. Germline values: CDR1 LNHDA, CDR2 SQIVND (reference sequence). CDR3 DNA: TGTGCCAGTAGCCCCTGGGGGACAGGGGGCGGGGAGCTGTTTTTT. Its protein product is CASSPWGTGGGELFF. Combining the CDR3 with reference TRBV19 and TRBJ2-2 gives the whole variable domain DGGITQSPKYLFRKEGQNVTLSCEQNLNHDAMYWYRQDPGQGLRLIYYSQIVNDFQKGDIAEGYSVSREKKESFPLTVTSAQKNPTAFYLCASSPWGTGGGELFFGEGSRLTVL.

V is TRBV19 and J is TRBJ1-2, with D perhaps TRBD1 (5 bases). Germline V lookup: CDR1 LNHDA, CDR2 SQIVND (reference sequence). This CDR3 spans 14 amino acids. Trimming left V 5 bases short and J 0 bases short, with 10 bases between. CDR3 residues: CASSSRQPNYGYTF. DNA of the CDR3: TGTGCCAGTAGTTCACGACAGCCTAACTATGGCTACACCTTC.

The CDR3 nucleotides are TGTGCCACCAGCCGCTCAGGGGGCCGGTTCGACGAGCAGTACTTC. This gives the protein CATSRSGGRFDEQYF. The chain combines TRBV15 with TRBJ2-7; 8 positions agree with TRBD1. CDR1 is LNHNV and CDR2 is YYDKDF in the germline V gene (reference sequence). Trimming removed 5 bases from V and 5 bases from J; junction bases left unmatched: 11. The CDR3 is made up of 15 amino acids.

V gene TRBV6-1 combines with J gene TRBJ2-5; tentative D call: TRBD1 (5 bases). The CDR3 consists of 16 residues. Germline lookup yields CDR1 MNHNS and CDR2 SASEGT. The germline V and J ends were trimmed by 3 bases and 5 bases, with 19 bases remaining between them. CDR3 in amino acids: CASSDRQGAYRETQYF. The CDR3 nucleotides read TGTGCCAGCAGTGATCGCCAAGGGGCGTATAGGGAGACCCAGTACTTC.

The rearrangement uses TRBV30 and TRBJ2-5; a possible D gene is TRBD2 (7 bases). Germline CDR1 reads GTSNPN; CDR2 reads SVGIG (reference sequence). V gave up 0 bases and J gave up 4 bases, with 12 bases separating them. The CDR3 runs to 14 residues. CDR3 nucleotide sequence: TGTGCCTGGAGTGTAAGGGGGGGGATAGAGACCCAGTACTTC. Translated: CAWSVRGGIETQYF.

As for this clone: The sample carries other DNA sequences with the same CDR3. The chain joins TRBV5-1 to TRBJ1-1, with 8 bases aligning to TRBD1. The CDR3 sequence is 16 residues long. CDR1 is SGHRS and CDR2 is YFSETQ in the germline V gene. V shed 4 bases, J shed 1 base, and the junction held 9 bases outside the gene matches. CDR3 in amino acids: CASSLRQGTPNTEAFF. CDR3 coding DNA: TGCGCCAGCAGCCTCAGACAGGGGACCCCGAACACTGAAGCTTTCTTT.

The CDR3 nucleotides read TGTGCCAGCACCTCTCTTGGTGTTGGGCGATATGGCTACACCTTC. It yields the protein CASTSLGVGRYGYTF. This chain links TRBV27 with TRBJ1-2; no clear D. CDR1 and CDR2 (germline): MNHEY, SMNVEV (reference sequence). The CDR3 consists of 15 residues. Trimming left V 7 bases short and J 5 bases short, with 20 bases between.

The V gene is TRBV6-5, the J gene TRBJ2-7; D is possibly TRBD2 (6 bases). CDR3 length: 13 residues. Germline CDR1 and CDR2: MNHEY and SVGAGI. V dropped 6 bases and J dropped 5 bases, with 14 bases sitting between them. The CDR3 sequence: CASSRGGDHEQYF. The CDR3 DNA sequence: TGTGCCAGCAGCCGCGGAGGGGACCACGAGCAGTACTTC.

V and J are TRBV10-3 and TRBJ2-1, with 7 nucleotides matching TRBD1. The V segment lost 2 bases and the J segment 6 bases; nucleotides outside the gene matches: 16. Germline CDR1 ENHRY, CDR2 SYGVKD. The CDR3 contains 18 residues. CDR3: CAISEQEVRGYEVNEQFF. The CDR3 coding sequence is TGTGCCATCAGTGAGCAAGAGGTCAGGGGGTATGAGGTCAATGAGCAGTTCTTC.

The CDR3 region has the DNA TGCGCCAGCAGCTTGGTTGGGACTAGACAAGAGACCCAGTACTTC. It encodes CASSLVGTRQETQYF. V is TRBV5-1 and J is TRBJ2-5; TRBD2 matches at 8 bases. CDR1 is SGHRS, CDR2 YFSETQ, per germline. CDR3 size: 15 residues. The junction had 3 bases not matched to a gene; V was cut back by 0 bases and J by 2 bases. The variable domain in full, completed from reference TRBV5-1 and TRBJ2-5, reads KAGVTQTPRYLIKTRGQQVTLSCSPISGHRSVSWYQQTPGQGLQFLFEYFSETQRNKGNFPGRFSGRQFSNSRSEMNVSTLELGDSALYLCASSLVGTRQETQYFGPGTRLLVL.